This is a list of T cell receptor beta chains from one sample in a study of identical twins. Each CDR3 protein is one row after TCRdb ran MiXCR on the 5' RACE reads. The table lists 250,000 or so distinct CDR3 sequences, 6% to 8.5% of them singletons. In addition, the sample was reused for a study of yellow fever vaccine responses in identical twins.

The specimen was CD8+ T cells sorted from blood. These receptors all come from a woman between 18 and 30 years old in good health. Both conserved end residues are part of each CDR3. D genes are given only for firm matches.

CDR3 protein: CASSEGDYQETQYF
V gene: TRBV2
D gene: NA
J gene: TRBJ2-5

CDR3 protein: CASSHLRVLDPVDEQFF
V gene: TRBV7-9
D gene: NA
J gene: TRBJ2-1

CDR3 protein: CASRTADYNEQFF
V gene: TRBV28
D gene: NA
J gene: TRBJ2-1

CDR3 protein: CASSPGQVLADNEQFF
V gene: TRBV5-1
D gene: TRBD1
J gene: TRBJ2-1

CDR3 protein: CASSLEFPSVTDTQYF
V gene: TRBV5-1
D gene: NA
J gene: TRBJ2-3

CDR3 protein: CSASPSFSGSPLHF
V gene: TRBV20-1
D gene: NA
J gene: TRBJ1-6

CDR3 protein: CASTKGNTEAFF
V gene: TRBV6-5
D gene: NA
J gene: TRBJ1-1

CDR3 protein: CASRSSTTGTRGTGNTIYF
V gene: TRBV10-2
D gene: NA
J gene: TRBJ1-3

CDR3 protein: CCASELAGGPTGELFF
V gene: TRBV20-1
D gene: TRBD2
J gene: TRBJ2-2

CDR3 protein: CASSFPRGGVYNEQFF
V gene: TRBV27
D gene: NA
J gene: TRBJ2-1

CDR3 protein: CASSPLREGLDEQFF
V gene: TRBV7-9
D gene: TRBD2
J gene: TRBJ2-1

CDR3 protein: CASRHTVGSTGELFF
V gene: TRBV6-2/TRBV6-3
D gene: NA
J gene: TRBJ2-2

CDR3 protein: CASREQGSGNTIYF
V gene: TRBV12-3/TRBV12-4
D gene: NA
J gene: TRBJ1-3

CDR3 protein: CASSLWPGSTDTQYF
V gene: TRBV27
D gene: NA
J gene: TRBJ2-3

CDR3 protein: CASGIGSLAGVPTDTQYF
V gene: TRBV11-1
D gene: TRBD2
J gene: TRBJ2-3

CDR3 protein: CATSDWGTAYGYTF
V gene: TRBV15
D gene: NA
J gene: TRBJ1-2

CDR3 protein: CASSLGPPRWGANVLTF
V gene: TRBV7-2
D gene: NA
J gene: TRBJ2-6

CDR3 protein: CASSPDWREEGLYNEQFF
V gene: TRBV27
D gene: TRBD2
J gene: TRBJ2-1

CDR3 protein: CASSFISYNEQFF
V gene: TRBV5-5
D gene: NA
J gene: TRBJ2-1

CDR3 protein: CASSQVGRTGGAGNTIYF
V gene: TRBV4-1
D gene: TRBD1
J gene: TRBJ1-3

CDR3 protein: CATSRGQSSYNEQFF
V gene: TRBV15
D gene: NA
J gene: TRBJ2-1

CDR3 protein: CASTPAGGAETQYF
V gene: TRBV7-8
D gene: NA
J gene: TRBJ2-5

CDR3 protein: CASSSRGLAGDSYNEQFF
V gene: TRBV11-1
D gene: TRBD2
J gene: TRBJ2-1

CDR3 protein: CASSSRLDVGTDTQYF
V gene: TRBV11-3
D gene: NA
J gene: TRBJ2-3

CDR3 protein: CASSAGQIDGELFF
V gene: TRBV4-1
D gene: NA
J gene: TRBJ2-2

CDR3 protein: CATSQDGGLASSNEQFF
V gene: TRBV3-1
D gene: TRBD2
J gene: TRBJ2-1

CDR3 protein: CASTDRLGEQYF
V gene: TRBV12-3/TRBV12-4
D gene: NA
J gene: TRBJ2-7

CDR3 protein: CASSQEPPGGNQPQHF
V gene: TRBV3-1
D gene: NA
J gene: TRBJ1-5

CDR3 protein: CASSLWTSGTDTQYF
V gene: TRBV9
D gene: TRBD2
J gene: TRBJ2-3

CDR3 protein: CASSPPPGTRENTGELFF
V gene: TRBV4-1
D gene: NA
J gene: TRBJ2-2

CDR3 protein: CSVEDRAGSGNTIYF
V gene: TRBV29-1
D gene: NA
J gene: TRBJ1-3

CDR3 protein: CASSDGGIREKLFF
V gene: TRBV10-2
D gene: NA
J gene: TRBJ1-4

CDR3 protein: CSAWEESTDTQYF
V gene: TRBV29-1
D gene: NA
J gene: TRBJ2-3